These 9 T cell receptor beta chains were sequenced from one sample in a study of Ad26.COV2.S vaccination and SARS-CoV-2 variants. Here immunoSEQ multiplex PCR was the method, and the copy in TCRdb shows in-frame clones only, minus some. Here the sample spans more than 150,000 clones, around nine tenths being singletons. The material sequenced was peripheral blood, taken after recovery from COVID-19. The origin of the receptors is a human donor who had recovered from COVID-19.

This clone was observed once. The chain carries TRBV7-9 and TRBJ2-1, with D possibly matching TRBD2 (5 bases). V lost 4 bases and J lost 8, with 12 bases in between. Germline V gene sequence: CDR1 SEHNR, CDR2 FQNEAQ (reference sequence). This CDR3 region has 13 residues. The CDR3 DNA reads as TGTGCCAGCAGCTCAACTCTCGGGGATGAGCAGTTCTTC. It yields the protein CASSSTLGDEQFF.

This clone was seen only once. The V call is TRBV30, the J call TRBJ1-5, with 7 bases that match TRBD1. Germline lookup yields CDR1 GTSNPN and CDR2 SVGIG (reference sequence). The CDR3 is made up of 14 amino acids. J gave up 4 bases and V 7 bases, and 10 bases lay outside the gene matches. The DNA of the CDR3 is TGTGCCTTAAAGACAGGGCAGACGAATCAGCCCCAGCATTTT. This encodes CALKTGQTNQPQHF. The full variable domain, rest sourced from reference TRBV30 and TRBJ1-5, is SQTIHQWPATLVQPVGSPLSLECTVEGTSNPNLYWYRQAAGRGLQLLFYSVGIGQISSEVPQNLSASRPQDRQFILSSKKLLLSDSGFYLCALKTGQTNQPQHFGDGTRLSIL.

The rearrangement joins TRBV6-2 or TRBV6-3 to TRBJ2-3, with 9 bases lining up with TRBD2. V shed 4 bases, J shed 4 bases, and the junction held 9 bases outside the gene matches. The CDR3 totals 16 residues. Germline CDR1 and CDR2: MNHEY and SVGEGT. The DNA for the CDR3 is TGTGCCAGCAGTTGGAGGATAGCGGGAGCTGCAGATACGCAGTATTTT. This sequence encodes CASSWRIAGAADTQYF.

The V and J genes are TRBV6-5 and TRBJ1-5; D is undetermined. V lost 4 bases and J lost 4, with 8 bases in between. CDR1 is MNHEY and CDR2 is SVGAGI in the germline V gene. The CDR3 sequence is 13 residues long. This CDR3 is CASSSGWNQPQHF. The CDR3 DNA reads TGTGCCAGCAGTTCGGGATGGAATCAGCCCCAGCATTTT.

The chain carries TRBV7-9 and TRBJ1-2; D is uncertain. V was pared by 7 bases and J by 7 bases, with 13 bases between. This CDR3 has 12 amino acids. The germline CDR1 and CDR2 sequences are SEHNR and FQNEAQ (reference sequence). In DNA, the CDR3 is TGTGCCAGCACCTTTTCGGAAGGTGGCTACACCTTC. Encoded protein: CASTFSEGGYTF.

This chain links TRBV6-5 with TRBJ2-7, with D unclear. Trimming removed 5 bases from V and 5 bases from J, with 16 bases in between. The CDR3 consists of 14 residues. The germline V gene encodes CDR1 MNHEY and CDR2 SVGAGI. Written as DNA, the CDR3 is TGTGCCAGCAGTCCGGCCCTTTTTGAGGACGAGCAGTACTTC. It codes for CASSPALFEDEQYF.

The chain couples TRBV15 to TRBJ2-4; TRBD1 might be the D (6 bases). Germline V gene lookup returns CDR1 LNHNV and CDR2 YYDKDF (reference sequence). The V end lost 0 bases, the J end lost 7 bases, and 13 bases lay between the germline ends. The CDR3 is 15 amino acids. CDR3 sequence (DNA): TGTGCCACCAGCAGAGATCGGACAGATCGGAACATTCAGTACTTC. This sequence encodes CATSRDRTDRNIQYF.

The rearrangement uses TRBV11-2 and TRBJ1-1; TRBD1 is a possible D gene (6 bases). With 1 base removed from V and 0 bases from J, the gap between germline ends came to 15 bases. The germline CDR1 and CDR2 sequences are SGHAT and FQNNGV. The CDR3 runs to 17 residues. The CDR3 DNA is TGTGCCAGCAGCTTAGGACCCGGACAGCCCATGAACACTGAAGCTTTCTTT. Its protein product is CASSLGPGQPMNTEAFF.

The chain couples TRBV11-3 to TRBJ2-3; 9 nucleotides align to TRBD1. V gave up 5 bases and J gave up 2 bases; unmatched junction bases: 5. In germline, CDR1 is SGHNT, CDR2 YENEEA. The CDR3 sequence is 15 residues long. The CDR3 loop reads CASSHGTGHTDTQYF. CDR3 sequence (DNA): TGTGCCAGCAGCCACGGGACAGGGCACACAGATACGCAGTATTTT.